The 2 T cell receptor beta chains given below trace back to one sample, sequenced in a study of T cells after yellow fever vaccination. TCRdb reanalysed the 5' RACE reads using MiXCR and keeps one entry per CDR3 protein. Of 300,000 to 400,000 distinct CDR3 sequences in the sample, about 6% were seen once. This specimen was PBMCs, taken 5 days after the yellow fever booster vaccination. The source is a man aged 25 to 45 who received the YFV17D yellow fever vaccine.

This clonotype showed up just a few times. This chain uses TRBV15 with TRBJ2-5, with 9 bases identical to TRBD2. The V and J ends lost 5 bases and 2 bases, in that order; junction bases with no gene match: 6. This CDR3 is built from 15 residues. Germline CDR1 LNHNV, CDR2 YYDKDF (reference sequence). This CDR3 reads CATSPGLAPQETQYF. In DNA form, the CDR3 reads TGTGCCACCAGCCCTGGACTAGCGCCTCAAGAGACCCAGTACTTC.

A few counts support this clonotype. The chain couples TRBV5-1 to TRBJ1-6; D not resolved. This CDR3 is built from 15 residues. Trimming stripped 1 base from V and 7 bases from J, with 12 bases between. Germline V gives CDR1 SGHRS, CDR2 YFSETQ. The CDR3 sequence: CASSLPQAGNSPLHF. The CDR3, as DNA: TGCGCCAGCAGCTTGCCGCAAGCCGGGAATTCACCCCTCCACTTT. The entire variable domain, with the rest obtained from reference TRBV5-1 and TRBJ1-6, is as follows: KAGVTQTPRYLIKTRGQQVTLSCSPISGHRSVSWYQQTPGQGLQFLFEYFSETQRNKGNFPGRFSGRQFSNSRSEMNVSTLELGDSALYLCASSLPQAGNSPLHFGNGTRLTVT.